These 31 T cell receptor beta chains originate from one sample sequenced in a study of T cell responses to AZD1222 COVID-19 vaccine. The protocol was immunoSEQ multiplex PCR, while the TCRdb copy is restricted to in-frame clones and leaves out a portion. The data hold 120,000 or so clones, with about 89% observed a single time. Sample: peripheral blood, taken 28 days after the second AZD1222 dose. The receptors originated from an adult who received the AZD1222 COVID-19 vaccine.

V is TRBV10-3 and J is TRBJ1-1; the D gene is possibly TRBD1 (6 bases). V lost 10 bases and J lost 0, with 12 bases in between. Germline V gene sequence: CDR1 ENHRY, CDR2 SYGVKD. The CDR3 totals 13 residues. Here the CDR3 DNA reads TGTGCCACCAACAGGGATATGAACACTGAAGCTTTCTTT. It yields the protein CATNRDMNTEAFF.

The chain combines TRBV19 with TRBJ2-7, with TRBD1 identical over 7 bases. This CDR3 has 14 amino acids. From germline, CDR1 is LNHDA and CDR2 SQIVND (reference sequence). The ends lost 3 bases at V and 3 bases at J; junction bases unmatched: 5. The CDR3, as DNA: TGTGCCAGTAGTATTGGGACAGCTAACTACGAGCAGTACTTC. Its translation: CASSIGTANYEQYF.

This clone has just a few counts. The chain's CDR3 is CASSVGGASDTQYF. CDR3 in DNA: TGTGCCAGCAGTGTAGGGGGCGCATCAGATACGCAGTATTTT. V gene TRBV6-4 combines with J gene TRBJ2-3, with TRBD1 matching over 7 bases. Germline V CDR1 and CDR2: MRHNA, SNTAGT. The trim removed 4 bases at V and 4 bases at J, leaving 5 bases unmatched. This CDR3 contains 14 residues.

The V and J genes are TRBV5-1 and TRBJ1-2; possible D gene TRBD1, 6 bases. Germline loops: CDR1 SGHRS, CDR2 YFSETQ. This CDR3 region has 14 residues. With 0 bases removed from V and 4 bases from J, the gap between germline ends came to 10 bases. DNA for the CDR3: TGCGCCAGCAGCTTGGACAGGGAGGCCTATGGCTACACCTTC. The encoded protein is CASSLDREAYGYTF.

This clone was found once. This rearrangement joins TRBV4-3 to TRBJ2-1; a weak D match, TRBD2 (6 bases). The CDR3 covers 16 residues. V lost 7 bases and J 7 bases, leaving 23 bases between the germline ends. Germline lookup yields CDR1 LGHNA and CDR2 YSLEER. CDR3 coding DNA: TGCGCCAGCAAGAGGGACTGGACGTACGTAGGGAATGAGCAGTTCTTC. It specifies CASKRDWTYVGNEQFF.

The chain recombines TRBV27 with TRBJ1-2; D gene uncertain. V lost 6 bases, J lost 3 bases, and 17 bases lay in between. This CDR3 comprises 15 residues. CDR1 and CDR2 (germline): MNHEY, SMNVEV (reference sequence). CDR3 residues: CASRASGGWDYGYTF. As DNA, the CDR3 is TGTGCCAGCAGGGCGAGCGGAGGGTGGGACTATGGCTACACCTTC.

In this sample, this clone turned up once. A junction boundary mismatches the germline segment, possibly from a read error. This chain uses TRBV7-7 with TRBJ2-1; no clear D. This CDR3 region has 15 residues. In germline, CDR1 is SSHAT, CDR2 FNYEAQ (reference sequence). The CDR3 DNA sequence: TGTGCTAGCAGCTTGGGTTCCGGGCCCAACAATGAGCAGTTCTTC. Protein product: CASSLGSGPNNEQFF.

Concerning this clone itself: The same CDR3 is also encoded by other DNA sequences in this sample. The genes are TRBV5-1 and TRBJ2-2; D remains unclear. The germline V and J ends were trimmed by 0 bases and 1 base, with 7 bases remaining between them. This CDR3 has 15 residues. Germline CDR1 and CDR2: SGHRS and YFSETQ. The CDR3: CASSLGVGNTGELFF. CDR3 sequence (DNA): TGCGCCAGCAGCTTGGGGGTAGGGAACACCGGGGAGCTGTTTTTT.

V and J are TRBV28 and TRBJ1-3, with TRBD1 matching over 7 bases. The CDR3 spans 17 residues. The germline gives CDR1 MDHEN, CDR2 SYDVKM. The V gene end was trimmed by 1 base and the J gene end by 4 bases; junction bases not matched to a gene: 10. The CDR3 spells CASSLSTGIPSGNTIYF. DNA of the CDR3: TGTGCCAGCAGTTTATCGACAGGGATCCCCTCGGGAAACACCATATATTTT.

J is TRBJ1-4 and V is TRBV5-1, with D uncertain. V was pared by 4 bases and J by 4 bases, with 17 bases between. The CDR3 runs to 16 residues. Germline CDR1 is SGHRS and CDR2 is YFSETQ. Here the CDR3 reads CASSPWRPGFNEKLFF. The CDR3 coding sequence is TGCGCCAGCAGCCCGTGGCGGCCGGGGTTTAATGAAAAACTGTTTTTT.

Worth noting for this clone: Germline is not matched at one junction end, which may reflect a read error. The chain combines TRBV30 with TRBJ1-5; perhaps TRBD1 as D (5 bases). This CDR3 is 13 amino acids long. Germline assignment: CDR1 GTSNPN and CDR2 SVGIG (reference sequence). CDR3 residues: CLTPSQGNQPQHF. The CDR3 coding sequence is TGCCTCACCCCCAGCCAGGGAAATCAGCCCCAGCATTTT.

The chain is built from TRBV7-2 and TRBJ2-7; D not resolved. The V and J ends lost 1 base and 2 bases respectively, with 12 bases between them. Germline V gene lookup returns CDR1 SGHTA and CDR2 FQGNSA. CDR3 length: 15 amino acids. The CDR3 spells CASSLVFGGTYEQYF. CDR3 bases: TGTGCCAGCAGCTTAGTCTTCGGCGGAACCTACGAGCAGTACTTC.

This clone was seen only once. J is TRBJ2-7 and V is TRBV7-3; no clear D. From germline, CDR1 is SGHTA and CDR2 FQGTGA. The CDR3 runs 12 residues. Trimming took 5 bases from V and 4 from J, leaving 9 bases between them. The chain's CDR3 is CASSQPGYEQYF. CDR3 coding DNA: TGTGCCAGCAGCCAGCCAGGTTACGAGCAGTACTTC.

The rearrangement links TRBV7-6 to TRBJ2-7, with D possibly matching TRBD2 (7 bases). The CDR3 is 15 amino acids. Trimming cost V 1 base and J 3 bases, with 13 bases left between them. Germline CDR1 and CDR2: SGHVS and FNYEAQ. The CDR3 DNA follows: TGTGCCAGCAGCTTAGAGGTGGGGGGGCTCTACGAGCAGTACTTC. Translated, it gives CASSLEVGGLYEQYF.

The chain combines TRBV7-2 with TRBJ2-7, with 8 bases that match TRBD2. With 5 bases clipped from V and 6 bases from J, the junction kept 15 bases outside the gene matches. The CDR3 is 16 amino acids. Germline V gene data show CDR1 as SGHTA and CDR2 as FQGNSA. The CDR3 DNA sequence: TGTGCCAGCAGCGACCCCGCGCGCGGGGGGTTCCGCGAGCAGTACTTC. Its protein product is CASSDPARGGFREQYF.

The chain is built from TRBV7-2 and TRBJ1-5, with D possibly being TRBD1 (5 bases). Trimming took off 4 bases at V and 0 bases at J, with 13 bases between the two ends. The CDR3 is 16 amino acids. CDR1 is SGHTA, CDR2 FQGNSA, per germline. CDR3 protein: CASSSAGSYSNQPQHF. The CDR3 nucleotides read TGTGCCAGCAGCTCCGCAGGGTCCTATAGCAATCAGCCCCAGCATTTT.

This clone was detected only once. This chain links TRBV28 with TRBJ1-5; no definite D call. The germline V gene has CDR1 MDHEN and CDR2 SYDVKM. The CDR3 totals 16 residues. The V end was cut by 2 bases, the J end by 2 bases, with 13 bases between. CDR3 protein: CASSLVPDSGNQPQHF. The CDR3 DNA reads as TGTGCCAGCAGTTTAGTCCCGGATTCGGGCAATCAGCCCCAGCATTTT.

CDR3 nucleotides: TGTGCCAGCAGTTTAGCGGTGGCGTACGAGCAGTACTTC. Translating gives CASSLAVAYEQYF. The chain uses TRBV12-3 or TRBV12-4 and TRBJ2-7; D gene uncertain. The V end was cut by 0 bases, the J end by 4 bases, with 7 bases between. The CDR3 totals 13 residues.

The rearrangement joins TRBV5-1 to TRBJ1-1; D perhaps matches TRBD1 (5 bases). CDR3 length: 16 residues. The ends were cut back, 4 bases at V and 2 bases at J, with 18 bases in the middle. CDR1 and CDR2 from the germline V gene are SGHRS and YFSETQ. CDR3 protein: CASSHGGWEGNTEAFF. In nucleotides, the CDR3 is TGCGCCAGCAGCCACGGGGGTTGGGAGGGTAACACTGAAGCTTTCTTT.

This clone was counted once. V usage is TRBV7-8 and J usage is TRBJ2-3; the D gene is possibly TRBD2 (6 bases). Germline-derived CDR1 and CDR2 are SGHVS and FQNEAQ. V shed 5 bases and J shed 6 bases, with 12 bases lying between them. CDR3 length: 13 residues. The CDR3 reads CASSGWDSDTQYF. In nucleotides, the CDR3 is TGTGCCAGCAGCGGATGGGACTCTGATACGCAGTATTTT.

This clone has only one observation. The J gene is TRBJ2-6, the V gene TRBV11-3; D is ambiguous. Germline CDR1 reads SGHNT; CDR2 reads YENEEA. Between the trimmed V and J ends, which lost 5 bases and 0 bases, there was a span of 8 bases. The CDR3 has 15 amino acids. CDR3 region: CASSPQNSGANVLTF. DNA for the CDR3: TGTGCCAGCAGCCCACAGAACTCTGGGGCCAACGTCCTGACTTTC.

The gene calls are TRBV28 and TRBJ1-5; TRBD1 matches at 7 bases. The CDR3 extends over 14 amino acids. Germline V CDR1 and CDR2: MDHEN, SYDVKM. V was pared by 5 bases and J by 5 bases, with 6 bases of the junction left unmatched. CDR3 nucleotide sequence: TGTGCCAGCAGTCAGGGGGTCAGTTATCAGCCCCAGCATTTT. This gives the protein CASSQGVSYQPQHF.

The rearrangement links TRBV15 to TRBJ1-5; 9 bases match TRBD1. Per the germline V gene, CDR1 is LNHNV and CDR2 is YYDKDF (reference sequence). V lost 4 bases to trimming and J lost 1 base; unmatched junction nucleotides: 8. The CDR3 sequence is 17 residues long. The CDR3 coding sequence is TGTGCCACCAGCACCCTCCGGGACAGGGTCAGCAATCAGCCCCAGCATTTT. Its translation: CATSTLRDRVSNQPQHF.

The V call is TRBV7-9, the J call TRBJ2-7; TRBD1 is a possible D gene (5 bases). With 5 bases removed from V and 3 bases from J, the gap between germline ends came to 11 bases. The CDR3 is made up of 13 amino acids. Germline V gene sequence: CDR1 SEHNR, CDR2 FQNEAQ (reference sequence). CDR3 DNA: TGTGCCAGCAGCCACAGGAACTACTACGAGCAGTACTTC. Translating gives CASSHRNYYEQYF.

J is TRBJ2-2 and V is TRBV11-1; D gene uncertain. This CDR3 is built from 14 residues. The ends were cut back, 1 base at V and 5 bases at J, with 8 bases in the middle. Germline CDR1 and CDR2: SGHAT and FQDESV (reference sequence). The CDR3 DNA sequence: TGTGCCAGCAGCTTAGGGGTACGGACCGGGGAGCTGTTTTTT. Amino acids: CASSLGVRTGELFF.

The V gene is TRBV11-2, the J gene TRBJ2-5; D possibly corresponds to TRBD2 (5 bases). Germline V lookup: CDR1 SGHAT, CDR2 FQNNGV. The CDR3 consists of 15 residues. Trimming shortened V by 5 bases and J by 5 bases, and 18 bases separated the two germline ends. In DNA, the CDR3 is TGTGCCAGCAGCACCCCTTCTTGGGGAGATGAGACCCAGTACTTC. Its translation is CASSTPSWGDETQYF.

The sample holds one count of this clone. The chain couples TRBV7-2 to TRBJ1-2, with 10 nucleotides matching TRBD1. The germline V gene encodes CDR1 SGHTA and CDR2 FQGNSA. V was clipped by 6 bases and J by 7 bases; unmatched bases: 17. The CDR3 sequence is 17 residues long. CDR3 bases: TGTGCCAGCAGTTTGACAGGGGGCGCGTCTACTTCAGGTGGCTACACCTTC. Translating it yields CASSLTGGASTSGGYTF.

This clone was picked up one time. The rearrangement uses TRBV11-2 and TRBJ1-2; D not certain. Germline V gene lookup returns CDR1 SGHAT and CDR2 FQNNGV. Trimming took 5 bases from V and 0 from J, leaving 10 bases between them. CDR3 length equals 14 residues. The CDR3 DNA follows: TGTGCCAGCAGCCCGCCCGGGACTAACTATGGCTACACCTTC. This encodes CASSPPGTNYGYTF.

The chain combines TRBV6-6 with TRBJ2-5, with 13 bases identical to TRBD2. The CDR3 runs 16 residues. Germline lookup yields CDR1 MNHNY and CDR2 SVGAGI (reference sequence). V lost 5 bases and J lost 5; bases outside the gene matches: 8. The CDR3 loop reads CASSTTLAGGRETQYF. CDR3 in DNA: TGTGCCAGCAGTACCACACTAGCGGGGGGGCGGGAGACCCAGTACTTC.

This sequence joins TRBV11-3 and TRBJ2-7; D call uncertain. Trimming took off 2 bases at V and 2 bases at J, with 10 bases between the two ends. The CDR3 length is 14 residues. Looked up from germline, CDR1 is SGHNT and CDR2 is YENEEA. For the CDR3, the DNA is TGTGCCAGCAGCTTATTTGATGGGCCCTACGAGCAGTACTTC. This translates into CASSLFDGPYEQYF.

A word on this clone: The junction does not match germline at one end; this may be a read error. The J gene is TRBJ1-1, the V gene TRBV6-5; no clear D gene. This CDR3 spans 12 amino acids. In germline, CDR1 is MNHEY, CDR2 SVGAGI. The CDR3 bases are TGTGCCAGCAGTTCCCTAGGGCCTAATACTACCTTT. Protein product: CASSSLGPNTTF.